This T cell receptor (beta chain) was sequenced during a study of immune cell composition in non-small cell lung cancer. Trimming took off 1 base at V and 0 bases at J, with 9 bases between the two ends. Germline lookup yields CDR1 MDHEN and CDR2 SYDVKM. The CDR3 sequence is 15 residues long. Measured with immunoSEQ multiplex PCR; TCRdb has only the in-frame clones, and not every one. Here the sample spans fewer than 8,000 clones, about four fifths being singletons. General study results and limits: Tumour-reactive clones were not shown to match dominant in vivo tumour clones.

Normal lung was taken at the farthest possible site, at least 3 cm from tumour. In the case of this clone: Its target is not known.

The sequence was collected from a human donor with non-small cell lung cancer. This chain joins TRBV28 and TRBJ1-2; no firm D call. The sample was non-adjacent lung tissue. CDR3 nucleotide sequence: TGTGCCAGCAGTTTATACGTCCTAGCTAACTATGGCTACACCTTC. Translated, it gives CASSLYVLANYGYTF.